These T cell receptor beta chains were read from a single sample in a study of T cell responses to AZD1222 COVID-19 vaccine. Measured with immunoSEQ multiplex PCR; TCRdb has only the in-frame clones, and not every one. The sample consists of roughly 120,000 clones, roughly 92% of them appearing once. Sequencing used peripheral blood, obtained on day 0 of AZD1222 vaccination. Receptors originate from an adult in good health. Both conserved end residues are part of each CDR3. Each record gives: V gene, clone size, J gene, D gene, CDR3 DNA, CDR3 protein. D genes are given only for firm matches. A clone size is listed for some rows: how often the clone was seen (once, few, many), or a class if it is expanded.

>TRBV6-5|once|TRBJ1-1|.
TGTGCCAGCAGTTACTCGAGTACGGTGAACACTGAAGCTTTCTTT
CASSYSSTVNTEAFF
>TRBV5-6|.|TRBJ2-3|TRBD2
TGTGCCAGCAGGACCCTCCCGCGGGGGACCACAGATACGCAGTATTTT
CASRTLPRGTTDTQYF
>TRBV6-5|few|TRBJ1-6|.
TGTGCCAGCAGTTACTCTCGGGGCTATAATTCACCCCTCCACTTT
CASSYSRGYNSPLHF
>TRBV5-1|.|TRBJ1-2|.
TGCGCCAGCAGCCGCGGGAGTACTAACTATGGCTACACCTTC
CASSRGSTNYGYTF
>TRBV19|.|TRBJ1-6|TRBD1
TGTGCCAGTAGTTTGCCAGGGGGCATGTCACCCCTCCACTTT
CASSLPGGMSPLHF
>TRBV7-6|.|TRBJ2-1|TRBD1
TGTGCCAGCAGCCCAGGGACAGCCCAGAACCCAAGCTCCTACAATGAGCAGTTCTTC
CASSPGTAQNPSSYNEQFF
>TRBV5-1|.|TRBJ1-2|TRBD1
TGCGCCAGCAGCCTAACAGGGGGCGCAGTCTATGGCTACACCTTC
CASSLTGGAVYGYTF
>TRBV7-2|once|TRBJ1-6|.
TGTGCCAGCAGCGGACGCGGGGAATCCTATAATTCACCCCTCCACTTT
CASSGRGESYNSPLHF
>TRBV19|.|TRBJ2-3|TRBD2
TGTGCCAGTAGTATCCAGCGGGGGGGTTTGAGCACAGATACGCAGTATTTT
CASSIQRGGLSTDTQYF
>TRBV15|.|TRBJ1-5|.
TGTGCCACCAGCAGAGAAATGACGGGGGCAGATCAGCCCCAGCATTTT
CATSREMTGADQPQHF
>TRBV3-1/TRBV3-2|.|TRBJ2-3|TRBD2
TGTGCCAGCAGCGCCTTTAGCGGGGGGCGCACAGATACGCAGTATTTT
CASSAFSGGRTDTQYF
>TRBV27|once|TRBJ2-5|TRBD2
TGTGCCAGCAGTCCCAGGGGTAGCGGGGCCGGGACCCAGTACTTC
CASSPRGSGAGTQYF
>TRBV9|.|TRBJ1-6|.
TGTGCCAGCCGGGCTGGCCCCGATAATTCACCCCTCCACTTT
CASRAGPDNSPLHF
>TRBV5-1|.|TRBJ1-2|TRBD1
TGCGCCAGCAACCGGGACAGGGACGACTATGGCTACACCTTC
CASNRDRDDYGYTF
>TRBV7-9|once|TRBJ1-3|TRBD1
TGTGCCAGCAGCTCCGACAGGGCTCCTGGAAACACCATATATTTT
CASSSDRAPGNTIYF
>TRBV11-2|.|TRBJ2-1|TRBD2
TGTGCCAGCAGCTTAGAGCGGGGGGGGTACAATGAGCAGTTCTTC
CASSLERGGYNEQFF
>TRBV3-1/TRBV3-2|.|TRBJ1-3|.
TGTGCCAGCAGCCAAGGGGTGGGTGGAAACACCATATATTTT
CASSQGVGGNTIYF
>TRBV10-1|.|TRBJ1-3|.
TGCGCCAGCAGTGGAAACAGGGACTCTGGAAACACCATATATTTT
CASSGNRDSGNTIYF
>TRBV6-5|.|TRBJ1-5|.
TGTGCCAGCAGTTACTCGGCTTATCAGCCCCAGCATTTT
CASSYSAYQPQHF
>TRBV10-2|.|TRBJ2-2|TRBD2
TGCGCCAGCACGACTAGCGGGATCGGGGAGCTGTTTTTT
CASTTSGIGELFF
>TRBV24-1|.|TRBJ2-3|.
TGTGCCACCAGTGATCCGACGGGGTACACAGATACGCAGTATTTT
CATSDPTGYTDTQYF
>TRBV28|.|TRBJ1-5|.
TGTGCCAGCAGTTACGGATGGGGGGGTCAGCCCCAGCATTTT
CASSYGWGGQPQHF
>TRBV6-2/TRBV6-3|.|TRBJ1-2|.
TGTGCCAGCAGTCACCTGGGAGAGAACTATGGCTACACCTTC
CASSHLGENYGYTF
>TRBV3-1/TRBV3-2|.|TRBJ1-1|TRBD1
TGTGCCAGCAGCCCTTGGACAGGGGGAGGCCCTGAAGCTTTCTTT
CASSPWTGGGPEAFF
>TRBV6-4|.|TRBJ1-1|.
TGTGCCAGCAGTGTCGACAGGAACACTGAAGCTTTCTTT
CASSVDRNTEAFF
>TRBV19|.|TRBJ2-1|.
TGTGCCAGTAGTATATCCGGGGTAAATGAGCAGTTCTTC
CASSISGVNEQFF
>TRBV7-2|once|TRBJ2-3|.
TGTGCCAGCAGCTTAGCGGGGTTCACAGATACGCAGTATTTT
CASSLAGFTDTQYF
>TRBV28|.|TRBJ1-2|TRBD1
TGTGCCAGCAGTTTGGGACAGAACTATGGCTACACCTTC
CASSLGQNYGYTF
>TRBV6-2/TRBV6-3|.|TRBJ2-3|.
TGTGCCAGCAGTTACTCGAGGACTAGCACAGATACGCAGTATTTT
CASSYSRTSTDTQYF
>TRBV6-5|.|TRBJ1-2|TRBD1
TGTGCCAGCACCGACTCCAGGGGGCCGGGAGGCTACACCTTC
CASTDSRGPGGYTF
>TRBV6-5|.|TRBJ2-7|.
TGTGCCAGCAGTTACAGAGGACTTTCCTACGAGCAGTACTTC
CASSYRGLSYEQYF
>TRBV7-9|once|TRBJ1-2|.
TGTGCCAGCAGCTTAACGGCGGACGACGGCTACACCTTC
CASSLTADDGYTF
>TRBV2|.|TRBJ1-3|.
TGTGCCAGCAGTGCGGGGAAAGCTGGAAACACCATATATTTT
CASSAGKAGNTIYF
>TRBV20-1|.|TRBJ2-4|.
TGCAGTGCTAGTTCGACGGAAAGCTTAGCCAAAAACATTCAGTACTTC
CSASSTESLAKNIQYF
>TRBV18|.|TRBJ2-5|TRBD2
TGTGCCAGCTCCCAGACTAGCGATGAGACCCAGTACTTC
CASSQTSDETQYF
>TRBV28|.|TRBJ1-5|.
TGTGCCAGCAGTAAAGGGAATCAGCCCCAGCATTTT
CASSKGNQPQHF
>TRBV7-9|.|TRBJ2-5|TRBD1
TGTGCCAGCAGGGAGCACAGGGGGCCTGGGGAGACCCAGTACTTC
CASREHRGPGETQYF
>TRBV5-1|.|TRBJ2-3|.
TGCGCCAGCAGCTTGGAAACAGGGGAGGCAGATACGCAGTATTTT
CASSLETGEADTQYF
>TRBV29-1|.|TRBJ1-2|TRBD1
TGCAGCGTTTTTACAGGGGGCGCCATCAGAGGCTACACCTTC
CSVFTGGAIRGYTF
>TRBV11-2|.|TRBJ1-3|.
TGTGCCAGCAGCCCTCAGATCGGCGGCTCTGGAAACACCATATATTTT
CASSPQIGGSGNTIYF